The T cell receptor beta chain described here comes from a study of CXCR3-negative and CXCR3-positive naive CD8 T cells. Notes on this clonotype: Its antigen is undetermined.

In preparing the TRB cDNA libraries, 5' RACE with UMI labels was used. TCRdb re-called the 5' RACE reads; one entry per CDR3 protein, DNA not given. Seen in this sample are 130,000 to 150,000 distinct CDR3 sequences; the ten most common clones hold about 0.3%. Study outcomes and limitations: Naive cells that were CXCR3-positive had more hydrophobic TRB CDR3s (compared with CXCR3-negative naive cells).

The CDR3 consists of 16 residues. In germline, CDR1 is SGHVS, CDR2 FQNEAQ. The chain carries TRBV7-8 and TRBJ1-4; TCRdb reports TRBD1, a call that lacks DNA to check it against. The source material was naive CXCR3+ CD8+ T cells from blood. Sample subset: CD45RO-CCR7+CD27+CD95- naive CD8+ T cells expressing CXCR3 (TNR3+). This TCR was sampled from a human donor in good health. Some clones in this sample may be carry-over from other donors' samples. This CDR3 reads CASSLPGSWKSEKLFF. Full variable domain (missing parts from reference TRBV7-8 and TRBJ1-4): GAGVSQSPRYKVAKRGQDVALRCDPISGHVSLFWYQQALGQGPEFLTYFQNEAQLDKSGLPSDRFFAERPEGSVSTLKIQRTQQEDSAVYLCASSLPGSWKSEKLFFGSGTQLSVL.